The clone carrying this T cell receptor (beta chain) was found once. Clones were sequenced by immunoSEQ multiplex PCR, and TCRdb holds only the in-frame ones, with some missing. The sample has roughly 150,000 clones, 90% to 95% seen once. CDR3 length equals 15 residues. The V gene end was trimmed by 0 bases and the J gene end by 7 bases; junction bases not matched to a gene: 5. Germline CDR1 and CDR2: SGDLS and YYNGEE. The entry originates in a study of control samples from healthy donors and cancer patients. Sequencing used blood. The TCR sequence derives from a man between 18 and 35 years old in good health. The chain is built from TRBV9 and TRBJ2-7; TRBD1 matches 12 bases. The CDR3 DNA follows: TGTGCCAGCAGCGTAGCCGGGACAGGGGGCGTGGAGCAGTACTTC. Encoded protein: CASSVAGTGGVEQYF. The full variable domain, in which reference TRBV9 and TRBJ2-7 provide the parts outside the CDR3, is DSGVTQTPKHLITATGQRVTLRCSPRSGDLSVYWYQQSLDQGLQFLIQYYNGEERAKGNILERFSAQQFPDLHSELNLSSLELGDSALYFCASSVAGTGGVEQYFGPGTRLTVT.